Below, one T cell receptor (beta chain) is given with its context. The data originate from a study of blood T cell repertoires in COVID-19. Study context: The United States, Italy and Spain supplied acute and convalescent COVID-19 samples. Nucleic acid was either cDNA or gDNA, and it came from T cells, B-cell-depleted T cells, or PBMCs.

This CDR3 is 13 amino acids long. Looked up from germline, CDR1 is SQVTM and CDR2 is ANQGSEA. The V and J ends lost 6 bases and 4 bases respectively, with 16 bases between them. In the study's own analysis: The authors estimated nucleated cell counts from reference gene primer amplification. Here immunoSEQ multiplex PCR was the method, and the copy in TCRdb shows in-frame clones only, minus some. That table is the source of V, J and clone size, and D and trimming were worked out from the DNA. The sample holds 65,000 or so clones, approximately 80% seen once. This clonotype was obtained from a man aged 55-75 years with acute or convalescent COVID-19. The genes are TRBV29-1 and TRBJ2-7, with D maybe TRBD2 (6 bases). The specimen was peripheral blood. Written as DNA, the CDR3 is TGCAGCGTCCGCGGGGTTTTAAATTACGAGCAGTACTTC. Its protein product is CSVRGVLNYEQYF.